The source of this T cell receptor (beta chain) is a study of control samples from healthy donors and cancer patients. Assay: immunoSEQ multiplex PCR; the TCRdb copy retains only in-frame clones and omits some. The table includes about 61,000 clones, 90% detected once. Trimming pared 8 bases from V and 0 bases from J, leaving 23 bases between. Germline-derived CDR1 and CDR2 are GTSNPN and SVGIG (reference sequence). This CDR3 comprises 17 residues. The source material was PBMCs. The source is a man between 60 and 75 years old with colorectal cancer. The rearrangement joins TRBV30 to TRBJ1-3; D is unclear. CDR3 amino acids: CALTPINGKGSGNTIYF. CDR3 bases: TGTGCCCTGACCCCTATAAACGGAAAAGGCTCTGGAAACACCATATATTTT.